Listed here are 20 T cell receptor beta chains from one sample, sequenced in a study of technical replicates of blood from several donors. Sequencing used immunoSEQ multiplex PCR; TCRdb keeps in-frame clones, though not all of them. The sample records about 85,000 clones, approximately 94% being singletons. Sequences were obtained from T cells isolated from PBMCs. These receptors all stem from a human donor in good health.

This chain joins TRBV2 and TRBJ1-5; D uncertain. Trimming removed 8 bases at V and 3 bases at J, with 11 bases between. The CDR3 has 13 residues. From germline, CDR1 is SNHLY and CDR2 FYNNEI. The CDR3 DNA reads as TGTGCCAGCGAAAGGAGTAACAATCAGCCCCAGCATTTT. Its translation is CASERSNNQPQHF. Drawing the rest from reference TRBV2 and TRBJ1-5, the complete variable domain is EPEVTQTPSHQVTQMGQEVILRCVPISNHLYFYWYRQILGQKVEFLVSFYNNEISEKSEIFDDQFSVERPDGSNFTLKIRSTKLEDSAMYFCASERSNNQPQHFGDGTRLSIL.

This clone was seen only once. The rearrangement uses TRBV5-1 and TRBJ2-5; TRBD2 agrees at 12 bases. The CDR3 consists of 15 residues. Germline trimming cut 3 bases from V and 4 bases from J; bases unmatched to any gene: 4. Germline CDR1 SGHRS, CDR2 YFSETQ. The CDR3: CASSSLAGGGETQYF. CDR3 coding DNA: TGCGCCAGCAGCTCCCTAGCGGGAGGGGGAGAGACCCAGTACTTC. The full variable domain, in which reference TRBV5-1 and TRBJ2-5 provide the parts outside the CDR3, is KAGVTQTPRYLIKTRGQQVTLSCSPISGHRSVSWYQQTPGQGLQFLFEYFSETQRNKGNFPGRFSGRQFSNSRSEMNVSTLELGDSALYLCASSSLAGGGETQYFGPGTRLLVL.

Here the CDR3 reads CASSLNTYEQYF. The DNA for the CDR3 is TGTGCCAGCAGCTTGAACACATACGAGCAGTACTTC. The chain employs TRBV5-4 and TRBJ2-7; D is unclear. CDR3 length: 12 amino acids. Trimming pared 1 base from V and 4 bases from J, leaving 6 bases between. Germline loops: CDR1 SGHNT, CDR2 YYREEE (reference sequence).

The V call is TRBV13, the J call TRBJ2-7; D unclear. CDR3 length equals 11 residues. V lost 0 bases and J 9 bases, leaving 6 bases between the germline ends. The germline CDR1 and CDR2 sequences are PRHDT and FYEKMQ (reference sequence). CDR3 residues: CASSLGAGQYF. CDR3 nucleotide sequence: TGTGCCAGCAGCTTAGGCGCAGGGCAGTACTTC.

The V gene is TRBV11-2, the J gene TRBJ2-3; 8 bases map to TRBD2. Germline values: CDR1 SGHAT, CDR2 FQNNGV. Trimming took 2 bases from V and 4 from J; bases not matched to a gene: 5. The CDR3 loop spans 15 amino acids. CDR3 amino acids: CASSLRGLAADTQYF. In DNA, the CDR3 is TGTGCCAGCAGCTTACGAGGACTAGCCGCAGATACGCAGTATTTT.

This chain joins TRBV19 and TRBJ2-5, with 8 positions matching TRBD1. V lost 5 bases to trimming and J lost 4 bases; unmatched junction nucleotides: 9. From germline, CDR1 is LNHDA and CDR2 SQIVND (reference sequence). This CDR3 contains 15 residues. CDR3: CASSARSGGLETQYF. CDR3 bases: TGTGCCAGTAGTGCCAGATCAGGGGGCTTAGAGACCCAGTACTTC.

This rearrangement joins TRBV4-2 to TRBJ2-3; 7 nucleotides line up with TRBD2. The ends lost 5 bases at V and 3 bases at J; junction bases unmatched: 5. Germline V gives CDR1 LGHNA, CDR2 YNFKEQ. The CDR3 has 14 residues. The CDR3 DNA follows: TGTGCCAGCAGCTCCGGGAGGAGGACAGATACGCAGTATTTT. Translation: CASSSGRRTDTQYF.

The CDR3 sequence: CAWSPSLGGNEKLFF. In DNA form, the CDR3 reads TGTGCCTGGAGTCCCTCACTTGGGGGGAATGAAAAACTGTTTTTT. The chain is built from TRBV30 and TRBJ1-4; tentative D call: TRBD1 (5 bases). Germline CDR1 GTSNPN, CDR2 SVGIG (reference sequence). This CDR3 comprises 15 residues. Trimming took 2 bases from V and 5 from J, leaving 15 bases between them.

The genes are TRBV6-5 and TRBJ1-1; D perhaps matches TRBD1 (5 bases). The V gene's germline CDR1 is MNHEY and CDR2 SVGAGI. There are 15 residues in the CDR3. V lost 1 base, J lost 5 bases, and 14 bases lay in between. CDR3 nucleotides: TGTGCCAGCAGTTACTTGCAGGGAATGGGGACTGAAGCTTTCTTT. This gives the protein CASSYLQGMGTEAFF.

The J gene is TRBJ1-1, the V gene TRBV5-8; 9 bases align to TRBD1. CDR3 size: 15 residues. The V gene's germline CDR1 is SGHTS and CDR2 YDEGEE. V was pared by 1 base and J by 4 bases, with 5 bases of the junction left unmatched. The CDR3 spells CASSLPTGGLTEAFF. CDR3 nucleotides: TGTGCCAGCAGCTTGCCAACAGGGGGCCTCACTGAAGCTTTCTTT.

This clone has a single count. The rearrangement joins TRBV10-1 to TRBJ2-7, with 8 bases that match TRBD1. The CDR3 contains 16 residues. V lost 4 bases and J lost 0; bases outside the gene matches: 8. Germline CDR1 and CDR2: WNHNN and SYGVQD (reference sequence). The CDR3: CASSGIRDRHSYEQYF. The CDR3 nucleotides read TGCGCCAGCAGTGGCATCCGGGACAGGCACTCCTACGAGCAGTACTTC.

This sequence joins TRBV25-1 and TRBJ1-1, with D unclear. The CDR3 sequence is 14 residues long. From germline, CDR1 is MGHDK and CDR2 SYGVNS. V lost 4 bases and J lost 5, with 14 bases in between. The CDR3 sequence: CASSGPLRGTEAFF. CDR3 DNA: TGTGCCAGCAGTGGCCCGCTAAGAGGGACTGAAGCTTTCTTT.

The rearrangement uses TRBV11-1 and TRBJ2-7; unclear D gene. Germline values: CDR1 SGHAT, CDR2 FQDESV (reference sequence). The CDR3 loop spans 14 amino acids. V lost 2 bases and J lost 2, with 10 bases in between. CDR3 sequence (DNA): TGTGCCAGCAGCTTAAATCCAGAAACCTACGAGCAGTACTTC. Translation gives CASSLNPETYEQYF.

In this sample, this clone turned up once. The genes are TRBV27 and TRBJ2-1; 10 bases are a match to TRBD1. CDR1 and CDR2 (germline): MNHEY, SMNVEV (reference sequence). The CDR3 is made up of 16 amino acids. Germline trimming cut 5 bases from V and 2 bases from J; bases unmatched to any gene: 6. The CDR3 DNA reads TGTGCCAGCAGTGTAGACAGGGGGCCGACCTACAATGAGCAGTTCTTC. Translating gives CASSVDRGPTYNEQFF.

The V and J genes are TRBV5-1 and TRBJ2-7, with 9 bases fitting TRBD1. CDR3 size: 15 residues. Germline CDR1 reads SGHRS; CDR2 reads YFSETQ. Trimming at V came to 3 bases and at J to 2 bases, leaving 6 bases not matched to a gene. The CDR3: CASSWTGTGTYEQYF. The CDR3 DNA is TGCGCCAGCAGCTGGACCGGGACAGGGACCTACGAGCAGTACTTC.

J is TRBJ2-7 and V is TRBV19; TRBD2 agrees at 10 bases. Germline loops: CDR1 LNHDA, CDR2 SQIVND (reference sequence). J gave up 3 bases and V 3 bases, and 5 bases lay outside the gene matches. This CDR3 has 15 amino acids. The CDR3 coding sequence is TGTGCCAGTAGTATTACTAGCGGGGAGATCTACGAGCAGTACTTC. Translated: CASSITSGEIYEQYF. Full variable domain (missing parts from reference TRBV19 and TRBJ2-7): DGGITQSPKYLFRKEGQNVTLSCEQNLNHDAMYWYRQDPGQGLRLIYYSQIVNDFQKGDIAEGYSVSREKKESFPLTVTSAQKNPTAFYLCASSITSGEIYEQYFGPGTRLTVT.

V usage is TRBV5-1 and J usage is TRBJ2-1; possible D gene TRBD2, 6 bases. Germline CDR1 and CDR2: SGHRS and YFSETQ. The CDR3 covers 17 residues. V gave up 2 bases and J gave up 8 bases, with 23 bases separating them. The CDR3 coding sequence is TGCGCCAGCAGCTTTTTAGGGGTCGGGAGCAGTTACGATGAGCAGTTCTTC. The encoded protein is CASSFLGVGSSYDEQFF.

The chain is built from TRBV5-8 and TRBJ1-5; 11 bases map to TRBD1. Germline lookup yields CDR1 SGHTS and CDR2 YDEGEE. The CDR3 covers 15 residues. Germline trimming cut 4 bases from V and 5 bases from J; bases unmatched to any gene: 5. The CDR3 region has the DNA TGTGCCAGCAGCCCCGGGACAGGGGGTGATCAGCCCCAGCATTTT. Translating gives CASSPGTGGDQPQHF. Drawing the rest from reference TRBV5-8 and TRBJ1-5, the complete variable domain is EAGVTQSPTHLIKTRGQQATLRCSPISGHTSVYWYQQALGLGLQFLLWYDEGEERNRGNFPPRFSGRQFPNYSSELNVNALELEDSALYLCASSPGTGGDQPQHFGDGTRLSIL.

The V call is TRBV2, the J call TRBJ2-1, with TRBD2 matching over 7 bases. In germline, CDR1 is SNHLY, CDR2 FYNNEI. This CDR3 is built from 15 residues. Germline trimming cut 1 base from V and 4 bases from J; bases unmatched to any gene: 4. In DNA, the CDR3 is TGTGCCAGCAGTGAAGTGGGGGAGGGTTACAATGAGCAGTTCTTC. Encoded protein: CASSEVGEGYNEQFF.

This clone occurred once. This rearrangement joins TRBV9 to TRBJ2-1; TRBD2 aligns across 8 bases. V gave up 2 bases and J gave up 7 bases; unmatched junction bases: 8. The germline gives CDR1 SGDLS, CDR2 YYNGEE. This CDR3 contains 15 residues. The CDR3 loop reads CASSVSGTVVNEQFF. In DNA, the CDR3 is TGTGCCAGCAGCGTTAGCGGGACGGTTGTAAATGAGCAGTTCTTC.